This T cell receptor beta chain appears in the sequencing data of a study of T-cell reconstitution after alpha-beta-depleted transplantation in children. Study-wide results and caveats: There were reportedly several hundred expanded graft clones from which alpha-beta T cells came about two months after transplant. Some patients owed their high day-60 TCRbeta diversity to surviving recipient T cells and thymic progenitors. T-cell numbers and diversity, one year after transplant, stemmed largely from T cells that were newly produced.

Unique molecular identifiers were built into the TCRbeta library. TCRdb re-called the PCR reads through MiXCR, storing one row per CDR3 protein. Of fewer than 550,000 distinct CDR3 sequences in the sample, roughly an eighth were seen once. Germline V gene data show CDR1 as SGHRS and CDR2 as YFSETQ. The CDR3 sequence is 17 residues long. V lost 3 bases and J lost 0; bases outside the gene matches: 10. Concerning this clonotype itself: The antigen is undetermined.

The specimen was PBMCs, mostly from graft donor cells, collected 180 days after TCRalphabeta/CD19-depleted stem cell transplant. The chain has TRBV5-1 and TRBJ2-7; TRBD1 aligns across 9 bases. The clonotype originates from a female patient aged 2 to 10 who had a stem cell transplant for aplastic anemia, so the T cells may come from the graft donor. CDR3 in DNA: TGCGCCAGCAGCTCCGGGACAGGGATGGGGAGCTCCTACGAGCAGTACTTC. Protein: CASSSGTGMGSSYEQYF. The full variable domain, completed using reference TRBV5-1 and TRBJ2-7, is KAGVTQTPRYLIKTRGQQVTLSCSPISGHRSVSWYQQTPGQGLQFLFEYFSETQRNKGNFPGRFSGRQFSNSRSEMNVSTLELGDSALYLCASSSGTGMGSSYEQYFGPGTRLTVT.